The 29 T cell receptor beta chains below all came from one sample that was sequenced in a study of blood T cell repertoires in COVID-19. TCRdb's copy holds only in-frame clones and misses some; the assay was immunoSEQ multiplex PCR. Of 200,000 to 250,000 clones listed, around 83% were seen once; the top ten hold approximately 7%. Sequencing used peripheral blood. The source is a woman between 50 and 59 years old with acute or convalescent COVID-19.

This clone has a single count. This chain uses TRBV19 with TRBJ2-5; TRBD2 matches 7 bases. Trimming cost V 8 bases and J 0 bases; bases outside gene matches: 12. Germline V gene lookup returns CDR1 LNHDA and CDR2 SQIVND (reference sequence). This CDR3 is built from 16 residues. CDR3 amino acids: CASEVWLAAYQETQYF. CDR3 DNA: TGTGCCAGTGAGGTCTGGCTAGCGGCGTACCAAGAGACCCAGTACTTC.

There are a few counts of this clone. The chain couples TRBV30 to TRBJ1-6; D is undetermined. Germline V gene data show CDR1 as GTSNPN and CDR2 as SVGIG (reference sequence). CDR3 length: 12 amino acids. V was pared by 6 bases and J by 9 bases, with 12 bases between. CDR3 DNA: TGTGCCTGTCAAGCGGTATTTTCACCCCTCCACTTT. This codes for CACQAVFSPLHF.

This clone appeared a single time. This specimen includes other DNA sequences encoding the same CDR3. The V call is TRBV7-2, the J call TRBJ1-5; D not resolved. V lost 1 base, J lost 2 bases, and 15 bases lay in between. The CDR3 is 17 residues long. Germline V gene data show CDR1 as SGHTA and CDR2 as FQGNSA. For the CDR3, the DNA is TGTGCCAGCAGCTTAGTGCTCGGTGGTGCCGGCAATCAGCCCCAGCATTTT. Its protein is CASSLVLGGAGNQPQHF.

The CDR3 nucleotides are TGCGCCAGCAGCCAAGGTAGCAGAACCAACTATGGCTACACCTTC. This sequence encodes CASSQGSRTNYGYTF. The V gene is TRBV4-3, the J gene TRBJ1-2, with D unclear. Germline values: CDR1 LGHNA, CDR2 YSLEER. V was cut by 1 base and J by 2 bases, with 11 bases left in between. The CDR3 sequence is 15 residues long.

This clone was counted a single time. This chain uses TRBV7-8 with TRBJ2-3, with 9 positions matching TRBD2. The CDR3 is 17 residues long. Germline-derived CDR1 and CDR2 are SGHVS and FQNEAQ. V dropped 0 bases and J dropped 5; count of bases not matched to a gene: 9. In DNA form, the CDR3 reads TGTGCCAGCAGCTTAGCACGCGCGGGGGGGCGCAGAGATACGCAGTATTTT. It codes for CASSLARAGGRRDTQYF.

This clone was recorded a few times. V gene TRBV28 combines with J gene TRBJ1-2; no firm D call. The CDR3 runs to 15 residues. CDR1 is MDHEN and CDR2 is SYDVKM in the germline V gene. Trimming removed 5 bases at V and 1 base at J, with 14 bases between. CDR3 residues: CASSLFSPYNYGYTF. In DNA form, the CDR3 reads TGTGCCAGCAGTCTGTTCAGTCCTTATAACTATGGCTACACCTTC.

The gene calls are TRBV3-1 (or the pseudogene TRBV3-2) and TRBJ2-7, with 9 bases that match TRBD2. The CDR3 spans 15 residues. The germline CDR1 and CDR2 sequences are LGHDT and YNNKEL (reference sequence). V shed 4 bases and J 2 bases; nucleotides not matched to a gene: 6. The CDR3 DNA sequence: TGTGCCAGCAGCCCCTCAGCGGGAGGAACCTACGAGCAGTACTTC. Its translation is CASSPSAGGTYEQYF.

This clone was seen only once. The J gene is TRBJ1-1, the V gene TRBV5-1, with unresolved D. V gave up 0 bases and J gave up 2 bases, with 5 bases separating them. CDR1 and CDR2 (germline): SGHRS, YFSETQ. This CDR3 is built from 13 residues. The CDR3, as DNA: TGCGCCAGCAGCTTGGCCCCAAACACTGAAGCTTTCTTT. It yields the protein CASSLAPNTEAFF.

The V gene is TRBV27, the J gene TRBJ1-3; D perhaps matches TRBD1 (6 bases). The CDR3 covers 14 residues. Trimming stripped 5 bases from V and 2 bases from J, with 10 bases between. CDR1 is MNHEY, CDR2 SMNVEV, per germline (reference sequence). The CDR3 bases are TGTGCCAGCAGTCCGGGGGGCCCTGGAAACACCATATATTTT. Translating gives CASSPGGPGNTIYF.

V and J are TRBV19 and TRBJ2-3; TRBD1 might be the D (6 bases). Trimming removed 3 bases from V and 2 bases from J, with 15 bases in between. Germline V gene data show CDR1 as LNHDA and CDR2 as SQIVND (reference sequence). The CDR3 covers 16 residues. CDR3 sequence: CASSIYGGSLTDTQYF. The CDR3 DNA reads TGTGCCAGTAGTATCTATGGGGGCTCACTCACAGATACGCAGTATTTT.

The genes are TRBV19 and TRBJ2-3; TRBD2 matches at 8 bases. J lost 12 bases, V lost 3 bases, and 17 bases had no gene match. CDR1 LNHDA and CDR2 SQIVND come from the germline V gene (reference sequence). The CDR3 is 16 residues long. The CDR3 sequence: CASSMVFGGRTLSQYF. The CDR3 region has the DNA TGTGCCAGTAGTATGGTCTTTGGCGGGAGGACACTATCCCAGTATTTT.

This clone has a single count. The chain links TRBV30 to TRBJ2-7; 7 nucleotides agree with TRBD1. V trimming: 4 bases; J trimming: 3 bases; junction bases outside the gene matches: 9. Germline values: CDR1 GTSNPN, CDR2 SVGIG (reference sequence). This CDR3 has 14 residues. CDR3 amino acids: CAWTGDRVSYEQYF. CDR3 DNA: TGTGCCTGGACCGGGGACAGAGTTAGCTACGAGCAGTACTTC. Full variable domain (outside the CDR3, taken from reference TRBV30 and TRBJ2-7): SQTIHQWPATLVQPVGSPLSLECTVEGTSNPNLYWYRQAAGRGLQLLFYSVGIGQISSEVPQNLSASRPQDRQFILSSKKLLLSDSGFYLCAWTGDRVSYEQYFGPGTRLTVT.

The CDR3 reads CASSFTGMNTEAFF. In nucleotides, the CDR3 is TGTGCCAGCAGCTTTACAGGGATGAACACTGAAGCTTTCTTT. V usage is TRBV9 and J usage is TRBJ1-1, with TRBD1 as a possible D gene (6 bases). V was pared by 4 bases and J by 0 bases, with 10 bases between. CDR3 length: 14 residues. Looked up from germline, CDR1 is SGDLS and CDR2 is YYNGEE.

This clone was detected a few times. CDR3 coding DNA: TGTGCCAGCAGCTTGGTTTCCAGGGCGAACACTGAAGCTTTCTTT. This translates into CASSLVSRANTEAFF. The V gene is TRBV5-5, the J gene TRBJ1-1, with a possible D match to TRBD1 (5 bases). V dropped 0 bases and J dropped 1 base, with 10 bases sitting between them. The CDR3 spans 15 residues. Germline V gene data show CDR1 as SGHKS and CDR2 as YYEKEE (reference sequence).

The chain joins TRBV19 to TRBJ1-2, with D perhaps TRBD1 (6 bases). Trimming cost V 4 bases and J 4 bases, with 16 bases left between them. This CDR3 comprises 15 residues. CDR1 LNHDA and CDR2 SQIVND come from the germline V gene (reference sequence). The CDR3 loop is CASSTPGAPGYGYTF. In nucleotides, the CDR3 is TGTGCCAGTAGTACCCCAGGGGCCCCCGGCTATGGCTACACCTTC.

The chain combines TRBV11-3 with TRBJ2-2, with D perhaps matching TRBD1 (6 bases). This CDR3 contains 17 residues. V gave up 0 bases and J gave up 0 bases, with 11 bases separating them. Germline V gene data show CDR1 as SGHNT and CDR2 as YENEEA. Here the CDR3 DNA reads TGTGCCAGCAGCTTAGATCCAGGGGCTTCGAACACCGGGGAGCTGTTTTTT. It is translated as CASSLDPGASNTGELFF.

This chain connects TRBV7-9 to TRBJ2-3; D possibly corresponds to TRBD2 (5 bases). Trimming took 3 bases from V and 5 from J, leaving 12 bases between them. Germline V CDR1 and CDR2: SEHNR, FQNEAQ (reference sequence). The CDR3 runs to 14 residues. The CDR3 region has the DNA TGTGCCAGCAGCTTGACGGGGTTAGGAGATACGCAGTATTTT. Translated: CASSLTGLGDTQYF. Based on the CDR3 plus reference TRBV7-9 and TRBJ2-3, the full variable domain is DTGVSQNPRHKITKRGQNVTFRCDPISEHNRLYWYRQTLGQGPEFLTYFQNEAQLEKSRLLSDRFSAERPKGSFSTLEIQRTEQGDSAMYLCASSLTGLGDTQYFGPGTRLTVL.

The J gene is TRBJ2-2, the V gene TRBV10-3, with a possible D match to TRBD2 (6 bases). The germline gives CDR1 ENHRY, CDR2 SYGVKD. The CDR3 is made up of 13 amino acids. The ends were cut back, 4 bases at V and 4 bases at J, with 7 bases in the middle. The CDR3 reads CAISAGGTGELFF. The CDR3 DNA sequence: TGTGCCATCAGTGCCGGGGGCACCGGGGAGCTGTTTTTT.

J is TRBJ2-3 and V is TRBV5-1; 8 nucleotides line up with TRBD1. V was pared by 0 bases and J by 5 bases, with 5 bases of the junction left unmatched. Per the germline V gene, CDR1 is SGHRS and CDR2 is YFSETQ. The CDR3 extends over 15 amino acids. CDR3 in DNA: TGCGCCAGCAGCTTGGACGGCAGGGGGCAAGATACGCAGTATTTT. Its translation: CASSLDGRGQDTQYF.

The V gene is TRBV3-1 (or the pseudogene TRBV3-2), the J gene TRBJ1-2, with D possibly matching TRBD1 (6 bases). Trimming pared 1 base from V and 7 bases from J, leaving 13 bases between. Germline V gene sequence: CDR1 LGHDT, CDR2 YNNKEL (reference sequence). The CDR3 totals 14 residues. CDR3 bases: TGTGCCAGCAGCCAAGCTCCCAGGGGTGGTGGCTACACCTTC. Residues: CASSQAPRGGGYTF.

The CDR3 spells CATSQRTGGSNQPQHF. DNA of the CDR3: TGTGCCACATCGCAGCGGACAGGGGGAAGCAATCAGCCCCAGCATTTT. The rearrangement links TRBV19 to TRBJ1-5; TRBD1 matches 10 bases. Germline lookup yields CDR1 LNHDA and CDR2 SQIVND (reference sequence). Trimming cost V 10 bases and J 1 base; bases outside gene matches: 10. The CDR3 sequence is 16 residues long.

This clone was recorded a few times. The chain joins TRBV5-1 to TRBJ2-5, with D hard to call. Trimming removed 0 bases from V and 2 bases from J, with 11 bases in between. CDR3 length: 15 residues. Germline values: CDR1 SGHRS, CDR2 YFSETQ. Here the CDR3 reads CASSLGTTTQETQYF. The CDR3 DNA reads as TGCGCCAGCAGCTTGGGAACAACCACACAAGAGACCCAGTACTTC.

Of note for this clone: The same CDR3 also results from other DNA sequences found in this sample. The chain links TRBV18 to TRBJ1-2, with D possibly being TRBD1 (5 bases). The CDR3 spans 13 residues. The V and J ends lost 3 bases and 0 bases respectively, with 5 bases between them. Germline V CDR1 and CDR2: KGHSH, LQKENI. The CDR3 loop reads CASSPTANYGYTF. The CDR3, as DNA: TGTGCCAGCTCACCGACAGCTAACTATGGCTACACCTTC.

DNA of the CDR3: TGTGCCAGCAGCGCAGGGGATTTTAATGAAAAACTGTTTTTT. Its protein product is CASSAGDFNEKLFF. V is TRBV9 and J is TRBJ1-4; perhaps TRBD1 as D (6 bases). CDR3 length equals 14 residues. V lost 3 bases to trimming and J lost 4 bases, with 10 bases between them. Germline-derived CDR1 and CDR2 are SGDLS and YYNGEE.

The chain recombines TRBV5-6 with TRBJ1-3; weak D call: TRBD1 (5 bases). The CDR3 runs to 13 residues. Between the trimmed V and J ends, which lost 4 bases and 2 bases, there was a span of 7 bases. CDR1 is SGHDT and CDR2 is YYEEEE in the germline V gene. CDR3 sequence: CASSKDTGNTIYF. The CDR3 DNA reads as TGTGCCAGCAGCAAGGACACTGGAAACACCATATATTTT.

This clone was seen a single time. The chain carries TRBV28 and TRBJ1-5, with 7 positions matching TRBD1. Germline CDR1 is MDHEN and CDR2 is SYDVKM. The CDR3 is 13 amino acids. The J segment lost 7 bases and the V segment lost 7 bases, leaving 7 bases of the junction unmatched. The CDR3 DNA follows: TGTGCCAGCACCACAGGGGAAGGACAGCCCCAGCATTTT. It encodes CASTTGEGQPQHF.

V usage is TRBV19 and J usage is TRBJ2-3, with TRBD2 matching over 10 bases. The germline gives CDR1 LNHDA, CDR2 SQIVND (reference sequence). V shed 1 base, J shed 6 bases, and the junction held 7 bases outside the gene matches. CDR3 size: 16 residues. The DNA of the CDR3 is TGTGCCAGTAGTATAGCGGCTAGCGGGGGAATGGATACGCAGTATTTT. Translated: CASSIAASGGMDTQYF.

This clone was seen at least ten times. The chain recombines TRBV28 with TRBJ2-5; the match to TRBD1 covers 7 bases. V lost 6 bases and J lost 5; bases outside the gene matches: 12. There are 15 residues in the CDR3. The germline V gene encodes CDR1 MDHEN and CDR2 SYDVKM. CDR3 nucleotide sequence: TGTGCCAGCAGCACCCGAGTTAGCAGGGGGGAGACCCAGTACTTC. Translation gives CASSTRVSRGETQYF.

The chain combines TRBV28 with TRBJ2-7, with D hard to call. Germline V gives CDR1 MDHEN, CDR2 SYDVKM. There are 11 residues in the CDR3. The ends were cut back, 7 bases at V and 6 bases at J, with 10 bases in the middle. The CDR3 region has the DNA TGTGCCAGCACCCTGGCAGGCGAGCAGTACTTC. Protein sequence: CASTLAGEQYF. Together with reference TRBV28 and TRBJ2-7, the CDR3 gives the full variable domain: DVKVTQSSRYLVKRTGEKVFLECVQDMDHENMFWYRQDPGLGLRLIYFSYDVKMKEKGDIPEGYSVSREKKERFSLILESASTNQTSMYLCASTLAGEQYFGPGTRLTVT.